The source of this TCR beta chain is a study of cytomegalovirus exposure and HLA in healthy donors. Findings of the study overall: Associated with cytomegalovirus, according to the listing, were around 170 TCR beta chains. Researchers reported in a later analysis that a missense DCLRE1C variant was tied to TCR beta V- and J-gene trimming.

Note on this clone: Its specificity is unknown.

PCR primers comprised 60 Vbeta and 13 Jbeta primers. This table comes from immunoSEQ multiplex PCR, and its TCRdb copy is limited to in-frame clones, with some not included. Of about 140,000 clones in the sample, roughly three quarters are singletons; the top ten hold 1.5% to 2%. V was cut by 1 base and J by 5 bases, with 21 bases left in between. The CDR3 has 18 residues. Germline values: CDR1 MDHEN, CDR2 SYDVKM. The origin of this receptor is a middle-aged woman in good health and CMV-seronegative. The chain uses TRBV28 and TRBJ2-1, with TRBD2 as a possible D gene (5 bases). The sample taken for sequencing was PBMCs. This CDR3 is CASSLLDFRLKLDNEQFF. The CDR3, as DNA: TGTGCCAGCAGTTTATTAGACTTCCGGCTTAAACTAGACAATGAGCAGTTCTTC.